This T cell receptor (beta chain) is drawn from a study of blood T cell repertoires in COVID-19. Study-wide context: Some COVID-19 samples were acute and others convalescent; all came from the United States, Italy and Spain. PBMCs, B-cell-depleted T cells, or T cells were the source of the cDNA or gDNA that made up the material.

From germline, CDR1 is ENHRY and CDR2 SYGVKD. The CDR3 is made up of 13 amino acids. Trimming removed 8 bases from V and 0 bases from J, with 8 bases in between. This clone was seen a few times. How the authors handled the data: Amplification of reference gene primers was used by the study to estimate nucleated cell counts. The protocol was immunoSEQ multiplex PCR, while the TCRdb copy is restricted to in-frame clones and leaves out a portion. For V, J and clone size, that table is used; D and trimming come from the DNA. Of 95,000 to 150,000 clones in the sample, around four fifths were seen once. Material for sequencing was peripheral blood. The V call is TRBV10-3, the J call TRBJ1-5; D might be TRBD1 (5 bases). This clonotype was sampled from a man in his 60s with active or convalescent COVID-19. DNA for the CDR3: TGTGCCATCTCAGGGAATAGCAATCAGCCCCAGCATTTT. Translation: CAISGNSNQPQHF.